This T cell receptor beta chain appears in the sequencing data of a study of T cell repertoires in ileal Crohn's disease. CDR1 SGDLS and CDR2 YYNGEE come from the germline V gene. V shed 0 bases and J 4 bases; nucleotides not matched to a gene: 6. The CDR3 is made up of 15 amino acids. Libraries were prepared by immunoSEQ multiplex PCR; TCRdb keeps only in-frame clonotypes and omits some of them. The sample records thousands of clones, approximately 80% being singletons. The rearrangement uses TRBV9 and TRBJ2-5, with TRBD1 matching 7 bases. This receptor was identified in an adult with Crohn's disease. Sequenced input: ileal tissue. DNA of the CDR3: TGTGCCAGCAGCGTAGGTGCTCGGGACAGAGAGACCCAGTACTTC. Translation: CASSVGARDRETQYF.